This T cell receptor beta chain originates from a study of cytomegalovirus exposure and HLA in healthy donors. CDR3 length: 15 residues. Germline values: CDR1 MNHEY, CDR2 SMNVEV (reference sequence). With 3 bases removed from V and 2 bases from J, the gap between germline ends came to 10 bases. Study-level findings and limits: In a later analysis, a missense DCLRE1C variant was linked to TCR beta V- and J-gene trimming. Testing in vitro showed three CMV-associated chains specific for CMV antigens. Because they were indistinguishable, some V segments, including TRBV6-2 and TRBV6-3, were excluded.

In the case of this clone: Its antigen is as yet unknown.

Amplification used 60 Vbeta primers and 13 Jbeta primers. Repertoires were generated with immunoSEQ multiplex PCR, while TCRdb's copy carries only in-frame clones and drops some. The repertoire holds a few hundred thousand clones, with 80% to 95% as singletons. The TCR sequence derives from a girl aged 2 to 9 in good health and CMV-seronegative. The chain recombines TRBV27 with TRBJ2-2; TRBD1 might be the D (6 bases). Material: PBMCs. The CDR3 region has the DNA TGTGCCAGCAGTTTGTACAGGGTAAACACCGGGGAGCTGTTTTTT. Protein sequence: CASSLYRVNTGELFF.